This TCR beta chain was recorded in a study (dated by TCRdb to about 2015). As for the study more broadly: Whether tumor-infiltrating Tregs in breast cancer are recruited from blood Tregs or converted in situ from other CD4+ T cell subsets was tested.

As concerns this clonotype: Which antigen it targets is not known. There are no base qualities to consult, and no much larger clone falls within one base.

CD4+CD25+CD127-/low cells were isolated as Tregs. Tregs, naive and memory CD4+ T cells from tumor, blood and ipsilateral draining lymph nodes of 4 or 5 breast cancer patients underwent full-length TCR alpha and beta sequencing. Tumor tissue and lymph nodes from ipsilateral axillary dissection were perfused with PBS, minced and digested with collagenase I and hyaluronidase. Sorted cell populations were confirmed by FACS to exceed 90% purity. Here V drops 0 bases and J drops 4 bases, and the junction holds 2 bases not matched to any gene. Taken from the germline V gene, the CDR1 and CDR2 loops are SGHRS and YFSETQ. The CDR3 runs 14 residues from the cysteine to the phenylalanine. Only the CDR3 part of the read is kept: 42 bases, read in frame from the first base. Full-length TCR variable regions were amplified by 5' RACE PCR with constant-region reverse primers, and semi-nested PCR with Nested Universal Primer A was subsequently performed. Using the ReliaPrep RNA Cell Miniprep System, total RNA was extracted, and the SMARTer RACE 5'/3' Kit was then used to reverse transcribe the RNA into 5'RACE-ready cDNA. Full-length TCR alpha and beta libraries were barcoded with multiplex adaptors and sequenced on an Illumina MiSeq. The paper's processing steps were these. For each of nine subset-tissue groups, sequencing data from the five patients were pooled, and the groups were then compared using unsupervised clustering of TCR gene usage. The Morisita-Horn index was used to calculate repertoire similarity, with shared sequences weighted by how much each contributed to each repertoire. TCRdb applied fastp at Q25 and MiXCR to the public reads, then kept only in-frame beta chains. Every CDR3 protein is listed once, alongside the most common genes and DNA of its rows. The V and J calls shown here were made by TCRdb, not taken from the authors' results. In this sample the table shows 50,000 to 65,000 distinct CDR3 sequences, less than 25% of which occur a single time. Together, the top ten hold around 3.2% of the sample.

What the work shows at the level of the full study, not this receptor alone: Tumor memory CD4+ T cell TCR gene usage clustered with blood and lymph node memory CD4+ cells and lymph node naive CD4+ cells. Rather than covering whole repertoires, validation in the larger cohort was restricted to a single TCR beta V-J rearrangement. The TCR alpha and beta sequences of tumor-infiltrating Tregs showed the greatest overlap with tumor naive CD4+ T cells, followed by blood naive CD4+ T cells.

The sample was tumor-infiltrating Tregs sorted from the breast tumor. The rearrangement joined TRBV5-1 to TRBJ1-2, and 8 junctional nucleotides match TRBD1. This receptor was identified in a female donor with breast cancer. CDR3 sequence: CASSLGDRTYGYTF. The DNA is TGCGCCAGCAGCTTGGGGGACAGGACCTATGGCTACACCTTC. Extended through the reference TRBV5-1 and TRBJ1-2 proteins, this CDR3 yields the full variable domain: KAGVTQTPRYLIKTRGQQVTLSCSPISGHRSVSWYQQTPGQGLQFLFEYFSETQRNKGNFPGRFSGRQFSNSRSEMNVSTLELGDSALYLCASSLGDRTYGYTFGSGTRLTVV.